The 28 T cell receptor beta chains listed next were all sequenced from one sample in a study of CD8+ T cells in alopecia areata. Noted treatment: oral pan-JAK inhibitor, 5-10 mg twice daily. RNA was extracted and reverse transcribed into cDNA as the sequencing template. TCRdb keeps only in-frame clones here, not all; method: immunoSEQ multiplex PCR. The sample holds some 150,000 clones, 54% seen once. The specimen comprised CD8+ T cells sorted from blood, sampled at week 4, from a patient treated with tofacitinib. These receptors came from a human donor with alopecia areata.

This chain's CDR3 is CASSLATGLRDEQYF. For the CDR3, the DNA is TGTGCCAGCAGCTTAGCGACAGGGCTTCGTGACGAGCAGTACTTC. The chain combines TRBV7-8 with TRBJ2-7, with 7 positions matching TRBD1. Germline lookup yields CDR1 SGHVS and CDR2 FQNEAQ. The CDR3 spans 15 residues. Unmatched junction bases numbered 7, after V lost 0 bases and J lost 5 bases.

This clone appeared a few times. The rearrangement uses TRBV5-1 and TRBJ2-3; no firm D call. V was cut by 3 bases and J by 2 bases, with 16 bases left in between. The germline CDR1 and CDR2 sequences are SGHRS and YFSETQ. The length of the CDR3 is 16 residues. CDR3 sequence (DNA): TGCGCCAGCAGCTCTAACGACCCGTCTTACACAGATACGCAGTATTTT. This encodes CASSSNDPSYTDTQYF.

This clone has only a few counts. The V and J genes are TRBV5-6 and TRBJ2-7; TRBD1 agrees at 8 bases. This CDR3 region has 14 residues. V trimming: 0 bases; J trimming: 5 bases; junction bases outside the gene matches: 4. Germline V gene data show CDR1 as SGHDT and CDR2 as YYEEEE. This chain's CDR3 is CASSLGTGSDEQYF. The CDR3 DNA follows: TGTGCCAGCAGCTTGGGGACAGGGAGCGACGAGCAGTACTTC.

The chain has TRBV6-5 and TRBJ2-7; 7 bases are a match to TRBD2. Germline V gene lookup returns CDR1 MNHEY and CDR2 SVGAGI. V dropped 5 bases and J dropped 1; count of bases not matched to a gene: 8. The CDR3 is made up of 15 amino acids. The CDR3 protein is CASSPSGEGSYEQYF. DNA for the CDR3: TGTGCCAGCAGTCCCTCTGGGGAGGGGTCCTACGAGCAGTACTTC.

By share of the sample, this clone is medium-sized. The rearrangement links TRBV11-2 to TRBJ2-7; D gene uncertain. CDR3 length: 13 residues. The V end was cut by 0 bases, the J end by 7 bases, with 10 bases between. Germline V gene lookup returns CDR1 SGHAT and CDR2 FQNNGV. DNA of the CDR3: TGTGCCAGCAGCTTAGATCTTATGGCTGAGCAGTACTTC. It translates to CASSLDLMAEQYF. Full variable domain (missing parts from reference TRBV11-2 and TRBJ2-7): EAGVAQSPRYKIIEKRQSVAFWCNPISGHATLYWYQQILGQGPKLLIQFQNNGVVDDSQLPKDRFSAERLKGVDSTLKIQPAKLEDSAVYLCASSLDLMAEQYFGPGTRLTVT.

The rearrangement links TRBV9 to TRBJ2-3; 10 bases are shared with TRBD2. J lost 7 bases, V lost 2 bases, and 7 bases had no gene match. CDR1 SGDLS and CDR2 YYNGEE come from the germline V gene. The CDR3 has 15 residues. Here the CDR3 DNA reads TGTGCCAGCAGCGTGACTAGCGGGTTGGTCTATACGCAGTATTTT. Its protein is CASSVTSGLVYTQYF.

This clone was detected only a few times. CDR3 coding DNA: TGTGCCAGCAGTTACAGTCTAGCGGGAGCCACCGGGGAGCTGTTTTTT. It specifies CASSYSLAGATGELFF. This chain joins TRBV6-5 and TRBJ2-2, with TRBD2 matching 10 bases. The CDR3 covers 16 residues. J gave up 4 bases and V 2 bases, and 4 bases lay outside the gene matches. Germline V gives CDR1 MNHEY, CDR2 SVGAGI.

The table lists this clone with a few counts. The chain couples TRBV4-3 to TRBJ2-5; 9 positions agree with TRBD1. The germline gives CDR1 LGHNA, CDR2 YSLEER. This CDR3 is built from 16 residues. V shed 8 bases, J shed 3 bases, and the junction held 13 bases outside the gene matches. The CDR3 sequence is CASCRTGTGREETQYF. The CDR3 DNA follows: TGCGCCAGCTGCAGGACCGGGACAGGGCGCGAAGAGACCCAGTACTTC.

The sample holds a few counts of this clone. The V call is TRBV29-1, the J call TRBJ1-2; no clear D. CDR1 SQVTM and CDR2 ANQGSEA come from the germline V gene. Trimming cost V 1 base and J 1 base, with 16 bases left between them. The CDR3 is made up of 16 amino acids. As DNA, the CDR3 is TGCAGCGTTGAAGTGAGGAACCCAGAAGATAACTATGGCTACACCTTC. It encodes CSVEVRNPEDNYGYTF.

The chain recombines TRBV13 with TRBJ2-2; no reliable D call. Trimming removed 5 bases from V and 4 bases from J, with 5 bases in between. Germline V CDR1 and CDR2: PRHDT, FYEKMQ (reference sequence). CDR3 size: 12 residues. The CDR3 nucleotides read TGTGCCAGCAGCCCCCCCACCGGGGAGCTGTTTTTT. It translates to CASSPPTGELFF.

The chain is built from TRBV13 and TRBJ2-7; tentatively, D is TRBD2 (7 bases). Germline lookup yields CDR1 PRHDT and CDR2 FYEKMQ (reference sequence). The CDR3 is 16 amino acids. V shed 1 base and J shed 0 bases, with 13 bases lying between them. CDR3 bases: TGTGCCAGCAGCTTAGACTACAGGGAGGGCTCCTACGAGCAGTACTTC. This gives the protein CASSLDYREGSYEQYF.

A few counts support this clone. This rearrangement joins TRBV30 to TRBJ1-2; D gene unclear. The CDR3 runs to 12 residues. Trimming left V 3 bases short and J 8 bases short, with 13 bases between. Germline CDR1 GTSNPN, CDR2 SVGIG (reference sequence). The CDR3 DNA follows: TGTGCCTGGAGCCCCCCCTACGGGGGCTACACCTTC. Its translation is CAWSPPYGGYTF.

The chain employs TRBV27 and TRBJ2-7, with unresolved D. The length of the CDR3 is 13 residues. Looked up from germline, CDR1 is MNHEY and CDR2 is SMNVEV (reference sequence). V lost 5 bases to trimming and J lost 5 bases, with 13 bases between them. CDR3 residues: CASSPTPIHEQYF. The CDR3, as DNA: TGTGCCAGCAGTCCAACCCCCATTCACGAGCAGTACTTC.

CDR3 amino acids: CASSDWSGMNTEAFF. The CDR3 nucleotides are TGTGCCAGCAGTGATTGGTCCGGGATGAACACTGAAGCTTTCTTT. The gene calls are TRBV2 and TRBJ1-1; no firm D call. The ends were cut back, 3 bases at V and 0 bases at J, with 11 bases in the middle. The germline CDR1 and CDR2 sequences are SNHLY and FYNNEI. This CDR3 contains 15 residues. Using reference TRBV2 and TRBJ1-1 for the parts outside the CDR3, the full variable domain is EPEVTQTPSHQVTQMGQEVILRCVPISNHLYFYWYRQILGQKVEFLVSFYNNEISEKSEIFDDQFSVERPDGSNFTLKIRSTKLEDSAMYFCASSDWSGMNTEAFFGQGTRLTVV.

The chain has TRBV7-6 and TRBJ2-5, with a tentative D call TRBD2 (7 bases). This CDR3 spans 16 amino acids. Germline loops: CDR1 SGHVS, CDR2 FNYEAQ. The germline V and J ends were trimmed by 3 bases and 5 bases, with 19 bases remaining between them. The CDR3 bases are TGTGCCAGCAGCTTGACGTGGCGCGGGGGCTCTGAGACCCAGTACTTC. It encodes CASSLTWRGGSETQYF.

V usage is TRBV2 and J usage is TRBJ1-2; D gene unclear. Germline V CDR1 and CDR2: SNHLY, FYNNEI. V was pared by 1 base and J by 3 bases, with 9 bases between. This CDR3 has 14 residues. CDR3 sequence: CASSEDRLDYGYTF. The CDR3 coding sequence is TGTGCCAGCAGTGAAGACCGACTAGACTATGGCTACACCTTC.

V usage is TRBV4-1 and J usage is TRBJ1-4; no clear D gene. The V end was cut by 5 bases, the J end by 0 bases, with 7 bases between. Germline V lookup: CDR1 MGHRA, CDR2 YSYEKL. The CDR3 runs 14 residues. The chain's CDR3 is CASSFRATNEKLFF. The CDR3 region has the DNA TGCGCCAGCAGCTTCAGAGCAACTAATGAAAAACTGTTTTTT.

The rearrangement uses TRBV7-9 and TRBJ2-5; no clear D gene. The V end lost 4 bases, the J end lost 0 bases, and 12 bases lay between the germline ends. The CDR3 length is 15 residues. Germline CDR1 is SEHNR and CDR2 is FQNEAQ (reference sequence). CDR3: CASSSLPKDQETQYF. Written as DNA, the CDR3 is TGTGCCAGCAGCTCTCTCCCGAAAGACCAAGAGACCCAGTACTTC.

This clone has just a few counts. CDR3 loop: CASSLNQPEAFF. Written as DNA, the CDR3 is TGTGCCAGCAGCTTAAACCAGCCTGAAGCTTTCTTT. The rearrangement joins TRBV11-2 to TRBJ1-1; D is uncertain. The CDR3 runs 12 residues. CDR1 is SGHAT and CDR2 is FQNNGV in the germline V gene. Trimming took off 2 bases at V and 6 bases at J, with 7 bases between the two ends. The full variable domain, rest sourced from reference TRBV11-2 and TRBJ1-1, is EAGVAQSPRYKIIEKRQSVAFWCNPISGHATLYWYQQILGQGPKLLIQFQNNGVVDDSQLPKDRFSAERLKGVDSTLKIQPAKLEDSAVYLCASSLNQPEAFFGQGTRLTVV.

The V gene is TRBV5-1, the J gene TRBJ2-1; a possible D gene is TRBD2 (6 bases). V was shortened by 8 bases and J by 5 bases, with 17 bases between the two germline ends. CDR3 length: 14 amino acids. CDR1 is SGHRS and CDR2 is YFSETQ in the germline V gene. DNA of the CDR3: TGCGCCAGGATTACGGGGGTCTACGACAATGAGCAGTTCTTC. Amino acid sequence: CARITGVYDNEQFF. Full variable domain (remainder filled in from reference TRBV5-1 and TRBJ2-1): KAGVTQTPRYLIKTRGQQVTLSCSPISGHRSVSWYQQTPGQGLQFLFEYFSETQRNKGNFPGRFSGRQFSNSRSEMNVSTLELGDSALYLCARITGVYDNEQFFGPGTRLTVL.

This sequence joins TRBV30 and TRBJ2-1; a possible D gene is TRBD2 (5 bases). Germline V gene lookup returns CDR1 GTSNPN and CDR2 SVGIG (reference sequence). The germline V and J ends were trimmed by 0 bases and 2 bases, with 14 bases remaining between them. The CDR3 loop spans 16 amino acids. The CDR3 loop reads CAWSVLMGRPYNEQFF. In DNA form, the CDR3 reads TGTGCCTGGAGTGTACTGATGGGGAGACCCTACAATGAGCAGTTCTTC.

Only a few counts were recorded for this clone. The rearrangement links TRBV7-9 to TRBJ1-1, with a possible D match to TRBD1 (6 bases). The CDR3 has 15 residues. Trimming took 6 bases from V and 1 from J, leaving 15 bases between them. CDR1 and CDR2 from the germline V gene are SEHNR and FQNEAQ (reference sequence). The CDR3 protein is CASSDPFRGNTEAFF. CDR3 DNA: TGTGCCAGCAGTGATCCCTTCAGGGGGAACACTGAAGCTTTCTTT.

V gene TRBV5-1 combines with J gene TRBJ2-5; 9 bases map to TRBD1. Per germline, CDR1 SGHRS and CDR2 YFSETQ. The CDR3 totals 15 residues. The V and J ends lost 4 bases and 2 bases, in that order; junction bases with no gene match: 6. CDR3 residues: CASSPGQGFQETQYF. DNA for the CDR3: TGCGCCAGCAGCCCCGGACAGGGGTTTCAAGAGACCCAGTACTTC.

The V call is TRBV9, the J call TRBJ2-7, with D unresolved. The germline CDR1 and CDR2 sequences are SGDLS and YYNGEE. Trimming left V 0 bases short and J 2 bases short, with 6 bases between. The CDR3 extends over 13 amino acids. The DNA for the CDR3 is TGTGCCAGCAGCGTAGGGGAAACCTACGAGCAGTACTTC. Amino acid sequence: CASSVGETYEQYF.

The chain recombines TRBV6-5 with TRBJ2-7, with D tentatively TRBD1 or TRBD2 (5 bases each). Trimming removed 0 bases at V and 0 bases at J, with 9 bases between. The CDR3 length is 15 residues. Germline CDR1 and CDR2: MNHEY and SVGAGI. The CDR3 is CASSYSRGFSYEQYF. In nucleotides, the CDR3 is TGTGCCAGCAGTTACTCGAGGGGATTCTCCTACGAGCAGTACTTC.

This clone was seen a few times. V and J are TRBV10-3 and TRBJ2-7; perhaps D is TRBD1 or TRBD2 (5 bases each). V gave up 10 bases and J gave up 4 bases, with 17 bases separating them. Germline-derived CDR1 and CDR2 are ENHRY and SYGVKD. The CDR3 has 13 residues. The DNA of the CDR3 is TGTGCCACCTCCTCGCCGAGGGGTTACGAGCAGTACTTC. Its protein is CATSSPRGYEQYF.

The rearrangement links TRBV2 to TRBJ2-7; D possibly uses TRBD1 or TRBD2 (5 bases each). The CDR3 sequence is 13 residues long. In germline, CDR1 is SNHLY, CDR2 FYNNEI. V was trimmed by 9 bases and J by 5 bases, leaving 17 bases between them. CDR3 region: CARSGHPGDEQYF. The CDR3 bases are TGTGCCAGGAGCGGACACCCCGGGGACGAGCAGTACTTC.

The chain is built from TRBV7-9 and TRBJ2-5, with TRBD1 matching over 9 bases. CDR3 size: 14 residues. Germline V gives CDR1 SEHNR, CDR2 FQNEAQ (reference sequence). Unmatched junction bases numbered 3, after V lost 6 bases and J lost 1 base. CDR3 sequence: CASRTGGTQETQYF. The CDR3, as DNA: TGTGCCAGCAGGACAGGGGGTACCCAAGAGACCCAGTACTTC.